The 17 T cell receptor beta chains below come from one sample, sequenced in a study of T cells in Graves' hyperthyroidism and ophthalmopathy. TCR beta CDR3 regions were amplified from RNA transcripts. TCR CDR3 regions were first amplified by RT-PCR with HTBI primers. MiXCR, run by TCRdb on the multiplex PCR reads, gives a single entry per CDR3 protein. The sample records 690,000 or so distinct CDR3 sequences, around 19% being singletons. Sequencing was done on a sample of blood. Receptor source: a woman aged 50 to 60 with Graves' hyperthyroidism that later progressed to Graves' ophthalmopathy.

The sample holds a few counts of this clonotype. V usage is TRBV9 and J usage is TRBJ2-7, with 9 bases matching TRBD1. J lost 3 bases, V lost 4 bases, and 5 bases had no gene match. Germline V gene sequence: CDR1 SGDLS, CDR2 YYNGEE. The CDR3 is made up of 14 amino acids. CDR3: CASSPLGQGYEQYF. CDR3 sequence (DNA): TGTGCCAGCAGCCCACTGGGACAGGGCTACGAGCAGTACTTC.

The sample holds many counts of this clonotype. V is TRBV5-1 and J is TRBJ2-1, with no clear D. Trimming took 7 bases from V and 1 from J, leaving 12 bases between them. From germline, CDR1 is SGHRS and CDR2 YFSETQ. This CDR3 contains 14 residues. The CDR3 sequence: CASVGHPSYNEQFF. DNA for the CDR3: TGCGCCAGCGTGGGCCATCCTTCCTACAATGAGCAGTTCTTC.

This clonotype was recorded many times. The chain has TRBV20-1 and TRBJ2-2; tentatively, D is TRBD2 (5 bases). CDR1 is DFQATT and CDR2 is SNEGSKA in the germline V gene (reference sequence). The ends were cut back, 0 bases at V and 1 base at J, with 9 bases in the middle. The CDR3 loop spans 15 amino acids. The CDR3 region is CSARDLGENTGELFF. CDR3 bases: TGCAGTGCTAGAGATCTCGGGGAGAACACCGGGGAGCTGTTTTTT.

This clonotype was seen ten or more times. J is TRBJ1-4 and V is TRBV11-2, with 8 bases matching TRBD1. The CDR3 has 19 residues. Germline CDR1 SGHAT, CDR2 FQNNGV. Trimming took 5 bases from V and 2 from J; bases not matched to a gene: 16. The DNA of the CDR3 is TGTGCCAGCAGCACAGCCGGGACAGGCCTCCAAGTGACTAATGAAAAACTGTTTTTT. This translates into CASSTAGTGLQVTNEKLFF.

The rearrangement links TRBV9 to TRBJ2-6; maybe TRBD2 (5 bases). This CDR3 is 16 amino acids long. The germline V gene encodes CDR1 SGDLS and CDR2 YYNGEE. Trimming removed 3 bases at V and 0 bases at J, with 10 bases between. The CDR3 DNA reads TGTGCCAGCAGCGCGACTATCAGCTCTGGGGCCAACGTCCTGACTTTC. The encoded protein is CASSATISSGANVLTF.

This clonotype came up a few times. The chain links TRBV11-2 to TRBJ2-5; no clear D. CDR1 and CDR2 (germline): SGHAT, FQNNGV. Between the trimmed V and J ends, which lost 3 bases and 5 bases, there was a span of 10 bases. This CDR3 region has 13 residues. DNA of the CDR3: TGTGCCAGCAGCTTCTCCGAGGAGGAGACCCAGTACTTC. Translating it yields CASSFSEEETQYF.

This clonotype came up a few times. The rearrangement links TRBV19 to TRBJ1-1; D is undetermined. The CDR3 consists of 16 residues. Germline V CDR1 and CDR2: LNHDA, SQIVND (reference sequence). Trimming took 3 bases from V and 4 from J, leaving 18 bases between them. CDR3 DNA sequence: TGTGCCAGTAGTATTTTATCCGGGGATCGCGGCACTGAAGCTTTCTTT. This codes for CASSILSGDRGTEAFF. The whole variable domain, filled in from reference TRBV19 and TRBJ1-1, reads DGGITQSPKYLFRKEGQNVTLSCEQNLNHDAMYWYRQDPGQGLRLIYYSQIVNDFQKGDIAEGYSVSREKKESFPLTVTSAQKNPTAFYLCASSILSGDRGTEAFFGQGTRLTVV.

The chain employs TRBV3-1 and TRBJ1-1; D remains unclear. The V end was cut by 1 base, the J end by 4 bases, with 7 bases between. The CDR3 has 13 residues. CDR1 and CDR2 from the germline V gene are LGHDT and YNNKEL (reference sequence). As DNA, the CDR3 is TGTGCCAGCAGCCAAGTGGCTACCACTGAAGCTTTCTTT. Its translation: CASSQVATTEAFF.

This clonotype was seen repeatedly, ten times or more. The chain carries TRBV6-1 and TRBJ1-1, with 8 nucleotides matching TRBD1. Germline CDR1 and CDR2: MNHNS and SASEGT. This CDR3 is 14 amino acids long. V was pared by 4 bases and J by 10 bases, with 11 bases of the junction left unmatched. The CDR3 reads CASSGMTGVFGAFF. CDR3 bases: TGTGCCAGCAGTGGCATGACAGGGGTGTTTGGAGCTTTCTTT.

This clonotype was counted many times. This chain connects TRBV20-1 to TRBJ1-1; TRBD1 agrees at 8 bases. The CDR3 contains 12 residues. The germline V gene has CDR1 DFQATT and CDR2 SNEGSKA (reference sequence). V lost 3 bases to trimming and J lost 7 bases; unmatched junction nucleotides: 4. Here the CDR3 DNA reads TGCAGTGCTAGGGGACAGGTGGATGAAGCTTTCTTT. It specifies CSARGQVDEAFF.

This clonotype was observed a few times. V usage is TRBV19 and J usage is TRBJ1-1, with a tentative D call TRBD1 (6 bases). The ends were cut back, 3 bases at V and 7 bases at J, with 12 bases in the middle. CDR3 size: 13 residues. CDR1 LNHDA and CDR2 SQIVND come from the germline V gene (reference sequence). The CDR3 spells CASSIQGRNEAFF. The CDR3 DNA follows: TGTGCCAGTAGTATCCAGGGGAGAAATGAAGCTTTCTTT.

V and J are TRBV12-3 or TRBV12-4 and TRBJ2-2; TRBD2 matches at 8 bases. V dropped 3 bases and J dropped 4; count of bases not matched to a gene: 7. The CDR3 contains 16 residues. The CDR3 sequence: CASSLFRGGRTGELFF. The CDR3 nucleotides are TGTGCCAGCAGTTTGTTCCGGGGGGGCCGCACCGGGGAGCTGTTTTTT.

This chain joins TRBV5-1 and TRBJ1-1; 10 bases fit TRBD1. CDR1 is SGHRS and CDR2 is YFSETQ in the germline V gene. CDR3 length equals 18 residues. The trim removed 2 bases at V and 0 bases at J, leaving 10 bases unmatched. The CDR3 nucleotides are TGCGCCAGCAGCTTTACGGGGGGGGGACAGGGGATGAACACTGAAGCTTTCTTT. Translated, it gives CASSFTGGGQGMNTEAFF.

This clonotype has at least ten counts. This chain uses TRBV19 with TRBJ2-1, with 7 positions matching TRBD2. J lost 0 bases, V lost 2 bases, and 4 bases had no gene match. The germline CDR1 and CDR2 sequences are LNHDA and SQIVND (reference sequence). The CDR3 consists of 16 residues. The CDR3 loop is CASSISAGSSYNEQFF. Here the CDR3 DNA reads TGTGCCAGTAGTATATCAGCGGGGAGCTCCTACAATGAGCAGTTCTTC.

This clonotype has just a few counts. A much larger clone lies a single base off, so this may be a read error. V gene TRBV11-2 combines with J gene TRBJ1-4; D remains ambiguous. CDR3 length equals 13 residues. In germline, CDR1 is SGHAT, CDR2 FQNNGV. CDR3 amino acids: CASSPQTIEKLFF. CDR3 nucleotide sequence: TGTGCCAGCAGCCCCCAAACTATTGAAAAACTGTTTTTT.

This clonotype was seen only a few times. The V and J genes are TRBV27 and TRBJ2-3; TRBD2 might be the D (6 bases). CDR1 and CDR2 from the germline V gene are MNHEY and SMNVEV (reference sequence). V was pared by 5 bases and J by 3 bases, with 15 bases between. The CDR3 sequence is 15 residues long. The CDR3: CASSPLPGGTDTQYF. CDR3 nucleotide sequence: TGTGCCAGCAGTCCACTTCCCGGGGGAACAGATACGCAGTATTTT.

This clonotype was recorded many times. The CDR3 loop reads CASSPSGAGNQPQHF. The CDR3 coding sequence is TGTGCCAGCTCACCGTCCGGGGCCGGCAATCAGCCCCAGCATTTT. The rearrangement links TRBV18 to TRBJ1-5; tentatively, D is TRBD1 (5 bases). Germline CDR1 is KGHSH and CDR2 is LQKENI. The CDR3 contains 15 residues. Trimming removed 3 bases from V and 2 bases from J, with 11 bases in between.